Here is one T cell receptor (beta chain) with its context. A multiplex PCR was run with 60 Vbeta primers and 13 Jbeta primers. Sequencing used immunoSEQ multiplex PCR; TCRdb keeps in-frame clones, though not all of them. The table includes some 120,000 clones, 6.5% to 9.5% detected once. The source of the sample is a study of cytomegalovirus exposure and HLA in healthy donors. This clonotype was sampled from a woman between 40 and 55 years old in good health and CMV-seropositive. Sequencing was performed on PBMCs.

DNA for the CDR3: TGTGCCAGCAGCTCCCCGGGGGGCACCCAGTACTTC. Protein product: CASSSPGGTQYF. This rearrangement joins TRBV7-6 to TRBJ2-5; TRBD2 might be the D (7 bases). The CDR3 sequence is 12 residues long. Germline V gene sequence: CDR1 SGHVS, CDR2 FNYEAQ. V was shortened by 4 bases and J by 8 bases, with 11 bases between the two germline ends.